This passage covers 17 T cell receptor beta chains from one sample sequenced in a study of cytomegalovirus exposure and HLA in healthy donors. The PCR used 60 Vbeta and 13 Jbeta primers. Method: immunoSEQ multiplex PCR; TCRdb's copy keeps in-frame clones and lacks some. The sample consists of 100,000 to 120,000 clones, 80% to 85% of them appearing once. The sequencing input was PBMCs. These receptors all come from a woman aged 60-75 years in good health and CMV-seropositive.

The chain joins TRBV6-5 to TRBJ2-3, with D tentatively TRBD2 (6 bases). The germline V gene encodes CDR1 MNHEY and CDR2 SVGAGI. CDR3 length equals 15 residues. Trimming cost V 6 bases and J 3 bases, with 16 bases left between them. The CDR3 DNA sequence: TGTGCCAGCAGCCGGACGACTAGGACGACAGATACGCAGTATTTT. It codes for CASSRTTRTTDTQYF.

CDR3 bases: TGTGCCAGCAGCTTAGGCAGTGAAGCTTTCTTT. Translated, it gives CASSLGSEAFF. J is TRBJ1-1 and V is TRBV7-8; no clear D gene. Trimming left V 1 base short and J 7 bases short, with 4 bases between. The length of the CDR3 is 11 residues. The germline V gene encodes CDR1 SGHVS and CDR2 FQNEAQ.

On this clone: Germline is not matched at one junction end, which may reflect a read error. The chain carries TRBV7-9 and TRBJ2-3, with 11 bases fitting TRBD2. This CDR3 is built from 16 residues. Germline loops: CDR1 SEHNR, CDR2 FQNEAQ (reference sequence). The CDR3 protein is CSSNTLAGVVGDTQYF. The CDR3 bases are TGTTCCAGCAACACACTAGCGGGAGTGGTGGGGGATACGCAGTATTTT. The complete variable domain, with remaining parts taken from reference TRBV7-9 and TRBJ2-3, reads DTGVSQNPRHKITKRGQNVTFRCDPISEHNRLYWYRQTLGQGPEFLTYFQNEAQLEKSRLLSDRFSAERPKGSFSTLEIQRTEQGDSAMYLCSSNTLAGVVGDTQYFGPGTRLTVL.

At least ten counts were recorded for this clone. The chain joins TRBV10-3 to TRBJ1-1, with D perhaps TRBD1 (6 bases). From germline, CDR1 is ENHRY and CDR2 SYGVKD. The length of the CDR3 is 13 residues. Trimming left V 11 bases short and J 1 base short, with 14 bases between. CDR3 amino acids: CAAKLQGNTEAFF. In DNA, the CDR3 is TGTGCCGCCAAGTTACAGGGGAACACTGAAGCTTTCTTT.

This clone appeared a single time. The CDR3 nucleotides are TGTGCCAGCTCACCTCAACGGACAGGGAAGACAAACACCGGGGAGCTGTTTTTT. Its protein product is CASSPQRTGKTNTGELFF. The chain couples TRBV18 to TRBJ2-2; 8 bases line up with TRBD1. The junction had 11 bases not matched to a gene; V was cut back by 3 bases and J by 2 bases. Germline values: CDR1 KGHSH, CDR2 LQKENI. This CDR3 has 18 residues.

This chain links TRBV5-4 with TRBJ2-5, with 9 bases matching TRBD1. Germline trimming cut 6 bases from V and 5 bases from J; bases unmatched to any gene: 11. CDR1 and CDR2 from the germline V gene are SGHNT and YYREEE (reference sequence). The CDR3 runs to 15 residues. CDR3 loop: CASKRPGQGIETQYF. The CDR3 region has the DNA TGTGCCAGCAAGAGACCGGGACAGGGAATTGAGACCCAGTACTTC.

V is TRBV7-9 and J is TRBJ2-7, with D tentatively TRBD1 (6 bases). From germline, CDR1 is SEHNR and CDR2 FQNEAQ (reference sequence). The CDR3 covers 15 residues. Trimming removed 5 bases from V and 0 bases from J, with 14 bases in between. The CDR3 region is CASSPRPQGSYEQYF. The CDR3 nucleotides read TGTGCCAGCAGCCCAAGGCCACAGGGCTCCTACGAGCAGTACTTC.

The gene calls are TRBV27 and TRBJ2-5; 7 bases fit TRBD2. Germline CDR1 reads MNHEY; CDR2 reads SMNVEV (reference sequence). The CDR3 has 17 amino acids. The ends lost 6 bases at V and 11 bases at J; junction bases unmatched: 24. The CDR3: CASRSLGRLAVKVEQYF. The CDR3 coding sequence is TGTGCCAGCAGATCCTTGGGCCGGCTAGCGGTTAAAGTGGAGCAGTACTTC.

The chain has TRBV5-5 and TRBJ1-1; 11 bases match TRBD1. With 3 bases clipped from V and 5 bases from J, the junction kept 15 bases outside the gene matches. In germline, CDR1 is SGHKS, CDR2 YYEKEE (reference sequence). The CDR3 is made up of 18 amino acids. CDR3 loop: CASSSKTGQGAPWTEAFF. The CDR3 DNA sequence: TGTGCCAGCAGCTCAAAAACAGGACAGGGGGCACCGTGGACTGAAGCTTTCTTT.

This rearrangement joins TRBV9 to TRBJ2-5, with D maybe TRBD1 (6 bases). The CDR3 is made up of 13 amino acids. The germline V gene encodes CDR1 SGDLS and CDR2 YYNGEE. Trimming stripped 4 bases from V and 5 bases from J, with 12 bases between. CDR3 amino acids: CASSNPGAETQYF. DNA for the CDR3: TGTGCCAGCAGCAACCCAGGGGCCGAGACCCAGTACTTC.

This clone was seen just once. The V gene is TRBV7-2, the J gene TRBJ2-3; D not certain. Germline V gene sequence: CDR1 SGHTA, CDR2 FQGNSA. The CDR3 contains 12 residues. V gave up 5 bases and J gave up 2 bases, with 5 bases separating them. CDR3 amino acids: CASSPFTDTQYF. CDR3 nucleotide sequence: TGTGCCAGCAGCCCATTCACAGATACGCAGTATTTT.

This clone was detected once. The chain carries TRBV18 and TRBJ2-2; no clear D gene. V gave up 0 bases and J gave up 4 bases, with 9 bases separating them. Germline V gene data show CDR1 as KGHSH and CDR2 as LQKENI. This CDR3 is built from 15 residues. CDR3 sequence (DNA): TGTGCCAGCTCACCACCGGGCCTCTCCACCGGGGAGCTGTTTTTT. Its translation: CASSPPGLSTGELFF.

This chain joins TRBV6-5 and TRBJ1-3; 7 nucleotides line up with TRBD1. CDR1 and CDR2 (germline): MNHEY, SVGAGI. This CDR3 comprises 15 residues. The J segment lost 4 bases and the V segment lost 2 bases, leaving 5 bases of the junction unmatched. The CDR3 is CASSYRPTGGNTIYF. In DNA, the CDR3 is TGTGCCAGCAGTTACCGCCCGACAGGGGGAAACACCATATATTTT.

This chain connects TRBV9 to TRBJ2-1; possibly TRBD2 for D (6 bases). This CDR3 contains 15 residues. The ends were cut back, 4 bases at V and 5 bases at J, with 16 bases in the middle. Germline values: CDR1 SGDLS, CDR2 YYNGEE. The CDR3 loop reads CASSPDYQVNNEQFF. CDR3 nucleotide sequence: TGTGCCAGCAGCCCGGACTACCAAGTTAACAATGAGCAGTTCTTC. Combining the CDR3 with reference TRBV9 and TRBJ2-1 gives the whole variable domain DSGVTQTPKHLITATGQRVTLRCSPRSGDLSVYWYQQSLDQGLQFLIQYYNGEERAKGNILERFSAQQFPDLHSELNLSSLELGDSALYFCASSPDYQVNNEQFFGPGTRLTVL.

J is TRBJ2-1 and V is TRBV5-1; a weak D match, TRBD2 (5 bases). Germline CDR1 reads SGHRS; CDR2 reads YFSETQ. The CDR3 runs to 14 residues. Trimming removed 1 base at V and 8 bases at J, with 13 bases between. The DNA for the CDR3 is TGCGCCAGCAGCTTGTTGACTATTTCCGATGAGCAGTTCTTC. Residues: CASSLLTISDEQFF.

This clone was observed once. This rearrangement joins TRBV19 to TRBJ2-5, with 9 bases aligning to TRBD1. The DNA end lines up better with TRBJ2-7; the J call may be wrong. The germline V gene has CDR1 LNHDA and CDR2 SQIVND (reference sequence). The CDR3 sequence is 14 residues long. The DNA of the CDR3 is TGTGCCAGTAGTATATCACAGGGGGCAAACGAGCAGTACTTC. It yields the protein CASSISQGANEQYF.

The chain carries TRBV28 and TRBJ2-7, with 10 bases that match TRBD2. This CDR3 spans 15 amino acids. The germline gives CDR1 MDHEN, CDR2 SYDVKM. Trimming at V came to 4 bases and at J to 3 bases, leaving 6 bases not matched to a gene. The CDR3 sequence: CASSSIAGGFYEQYF. CDR3 DNA: TGTGCCAGCAGTTCGATAGCGGGAGGATTCTACGAGCAGTACTTC.